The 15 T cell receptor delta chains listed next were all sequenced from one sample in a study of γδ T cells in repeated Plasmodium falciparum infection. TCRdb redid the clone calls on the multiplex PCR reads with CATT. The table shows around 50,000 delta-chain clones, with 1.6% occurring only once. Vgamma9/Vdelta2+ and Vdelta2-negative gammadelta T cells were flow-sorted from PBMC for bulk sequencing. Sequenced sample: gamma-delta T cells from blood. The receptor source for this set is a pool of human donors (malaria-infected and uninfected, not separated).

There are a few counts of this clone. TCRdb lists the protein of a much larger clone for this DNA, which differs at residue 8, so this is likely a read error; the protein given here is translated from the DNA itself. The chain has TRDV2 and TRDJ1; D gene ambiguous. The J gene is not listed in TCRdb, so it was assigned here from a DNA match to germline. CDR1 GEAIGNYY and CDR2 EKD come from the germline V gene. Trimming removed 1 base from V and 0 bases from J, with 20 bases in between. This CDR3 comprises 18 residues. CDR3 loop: CACDTKYHQPMYTDKLIF. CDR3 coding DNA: TGTGCCTGTGACACGAAGTACCACCAGCCGATGTACACCGATAAACTCATCTTT.

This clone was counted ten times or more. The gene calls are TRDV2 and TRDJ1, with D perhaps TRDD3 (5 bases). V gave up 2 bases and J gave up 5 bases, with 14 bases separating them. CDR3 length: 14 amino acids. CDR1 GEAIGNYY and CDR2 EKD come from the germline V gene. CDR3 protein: CACDSIQGVDKLIF. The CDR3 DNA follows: TGTGCCTGTGACAGCATTCAGGGGGTGGATAAACTCATCTTT.

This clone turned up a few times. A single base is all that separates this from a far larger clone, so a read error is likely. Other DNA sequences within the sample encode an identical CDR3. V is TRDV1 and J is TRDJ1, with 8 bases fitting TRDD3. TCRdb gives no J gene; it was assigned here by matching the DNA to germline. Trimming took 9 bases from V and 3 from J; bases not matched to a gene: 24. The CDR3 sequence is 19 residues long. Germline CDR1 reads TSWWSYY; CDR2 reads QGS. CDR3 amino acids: CALGFPGSYLGDAADKLIF. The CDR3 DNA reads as TGTGCTCTCGGGTTCCCCGGTAGTTACTTGGGGGATGCCGCCGATAAACTCATCTTT.

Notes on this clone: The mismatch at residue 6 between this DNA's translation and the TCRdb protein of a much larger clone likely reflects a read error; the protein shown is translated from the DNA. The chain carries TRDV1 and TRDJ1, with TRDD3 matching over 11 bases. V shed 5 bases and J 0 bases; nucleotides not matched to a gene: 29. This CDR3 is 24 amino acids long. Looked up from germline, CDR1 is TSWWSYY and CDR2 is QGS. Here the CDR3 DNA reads TGTGCTCTTGGGAACCGGGCCTTCCTACTCCCTGGGGGATACCGGTTTCAGAACACCGATAAACTCATCTTT. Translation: CALGNRAFLLPGGYRFQNTDKLIF.

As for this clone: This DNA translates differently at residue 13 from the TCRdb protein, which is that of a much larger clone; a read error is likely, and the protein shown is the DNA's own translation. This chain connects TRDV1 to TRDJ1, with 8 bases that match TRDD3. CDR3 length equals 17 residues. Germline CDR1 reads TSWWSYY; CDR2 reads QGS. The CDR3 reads CALGWGNTLQYTGKLIF. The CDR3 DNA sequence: TGTGCTCTTGGCTGGGGGAACACCCTTCAGTACACCGGTAAACTCATCTTT.

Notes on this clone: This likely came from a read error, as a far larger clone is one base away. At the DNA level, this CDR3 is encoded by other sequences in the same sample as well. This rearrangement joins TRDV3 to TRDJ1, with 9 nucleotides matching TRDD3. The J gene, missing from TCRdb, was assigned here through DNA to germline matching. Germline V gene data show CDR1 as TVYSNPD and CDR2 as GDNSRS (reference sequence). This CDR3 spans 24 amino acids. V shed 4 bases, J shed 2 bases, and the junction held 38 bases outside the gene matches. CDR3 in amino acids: CASQGANSVRLVLGDTGRTDKLIF. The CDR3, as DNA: TGTGCCTCCCAAGGAGCGAATTCAGTACGATTGGTACTGGGGGACACGGGGCGGACCGATAAACTCATCTTT.

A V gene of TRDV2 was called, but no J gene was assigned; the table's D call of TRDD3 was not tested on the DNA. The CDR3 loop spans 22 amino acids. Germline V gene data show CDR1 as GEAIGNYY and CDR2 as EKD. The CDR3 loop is CACDSVLGVPEQSSWDTRQMFF. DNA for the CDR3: TGTGCCTGTGACAGCGTACTGGGGGTCCCAGAACAAAGCTCCTGGGACACCCGACAGATGTTCTTC.

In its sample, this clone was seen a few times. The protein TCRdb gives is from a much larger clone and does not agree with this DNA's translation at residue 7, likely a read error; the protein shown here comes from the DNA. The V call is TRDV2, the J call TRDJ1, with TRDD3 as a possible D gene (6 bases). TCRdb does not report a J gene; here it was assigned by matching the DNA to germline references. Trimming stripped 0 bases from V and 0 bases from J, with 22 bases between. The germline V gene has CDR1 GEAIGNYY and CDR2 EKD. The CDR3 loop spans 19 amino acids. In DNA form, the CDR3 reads TGTGCCTGTGACACCGTGGAGGGGATTGGTGAAGCGAACACCGATAAACTCATCTTT. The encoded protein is CACDTVEGIGEANTDKLIF.

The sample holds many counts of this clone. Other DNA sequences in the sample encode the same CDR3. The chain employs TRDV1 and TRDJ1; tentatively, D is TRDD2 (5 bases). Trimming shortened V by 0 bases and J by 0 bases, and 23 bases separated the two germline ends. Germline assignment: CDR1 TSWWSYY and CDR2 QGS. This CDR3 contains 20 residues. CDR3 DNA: TGTGCTCTTGGGGAACTTTCCTTACGTGCCGGAGACGACGACACCGATAAACTCATCTTT. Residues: CALGELSLRAGDDDTDKLIF.

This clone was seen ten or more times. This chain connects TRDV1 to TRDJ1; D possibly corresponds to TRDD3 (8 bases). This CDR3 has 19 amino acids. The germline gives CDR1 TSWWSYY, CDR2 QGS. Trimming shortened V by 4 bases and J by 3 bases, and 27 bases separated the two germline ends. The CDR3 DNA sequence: TGTGCTCTTGGGGTCATCCCTTTCCTACAGTGGGATACGCCCGATAAACTCATCTTT. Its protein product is CALGVIPFLQWDTPDKLIF.

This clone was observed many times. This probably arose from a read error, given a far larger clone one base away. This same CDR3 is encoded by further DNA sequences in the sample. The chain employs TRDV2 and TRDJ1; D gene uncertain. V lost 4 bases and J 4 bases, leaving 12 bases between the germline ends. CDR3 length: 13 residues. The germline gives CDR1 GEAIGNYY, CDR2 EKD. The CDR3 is CACDSVGVDKLIF. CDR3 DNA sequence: TGTGCCTGTGATAGTGTAGGAGTCGATAAACTCATCTTT.

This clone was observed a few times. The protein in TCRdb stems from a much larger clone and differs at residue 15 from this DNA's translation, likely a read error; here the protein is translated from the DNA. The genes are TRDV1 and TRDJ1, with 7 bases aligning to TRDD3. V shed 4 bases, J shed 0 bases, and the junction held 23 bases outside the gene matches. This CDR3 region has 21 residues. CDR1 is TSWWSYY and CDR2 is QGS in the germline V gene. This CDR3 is CALGAVPIRRTGAKHTDKLIF. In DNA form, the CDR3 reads TGTGCTCTTGGGGCAGTACCAATACGACGTACTGGGGCCAAGCACACCGATAAACTCATCTTT.

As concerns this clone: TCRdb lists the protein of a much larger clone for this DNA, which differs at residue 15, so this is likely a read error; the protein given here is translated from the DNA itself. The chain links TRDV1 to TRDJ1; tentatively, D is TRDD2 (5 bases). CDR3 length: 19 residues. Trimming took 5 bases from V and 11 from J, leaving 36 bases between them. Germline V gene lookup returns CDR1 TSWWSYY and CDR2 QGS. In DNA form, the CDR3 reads TGTGCTCTTGGGTCATTCGCCCCCCTACCGGGACGACCTCGTGTTAAGCTCATCTTT. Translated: CALGSFAPLPGRPRVKLIF.

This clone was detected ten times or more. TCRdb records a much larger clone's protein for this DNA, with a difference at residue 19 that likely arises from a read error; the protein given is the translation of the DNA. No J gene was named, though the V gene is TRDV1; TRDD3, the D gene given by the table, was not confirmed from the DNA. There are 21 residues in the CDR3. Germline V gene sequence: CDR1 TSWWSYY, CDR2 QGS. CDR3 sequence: CALGEGTLRPARWGISDKPIF. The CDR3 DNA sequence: TGTGCTCTTGGGGAGGGAACCCTTCGCCCTGCTAGGTGGGGGATAAGCGATAAACCCATCTTT.

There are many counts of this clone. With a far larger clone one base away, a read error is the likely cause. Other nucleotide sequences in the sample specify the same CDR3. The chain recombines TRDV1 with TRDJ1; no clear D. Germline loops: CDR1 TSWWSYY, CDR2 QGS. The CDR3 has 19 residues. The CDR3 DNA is TGTGCTCTTGGGGAACTGGTGACACGTACCCCGACGTACACCGATAAACTCATCTTC. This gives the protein CALGELVTRTPTYTDKLIF.